A single sample gave rise to the 24 T cell receptor beta chains below, sequenced in a study of spatial heterogeneity in lung cancer. Study-level points and caveats: Tumor mutation counts were tracked by expanded intratumoral alpha and beta TCR counts.

Time point meaning: sample taken at primary tumor resection. These TCRs' antigens remain unknown. TCRdb ran MiXCR on the 5' RACE reads and lists one entry per CDR3 protein. Among approximately 9,500 distinct CDR3 sequences listed, approximately 8% were seen once. The input for sequencing was lung tumor tissue, taken at surgery. These TCRs come from a male donor with early-stage non-small cell lung cancer.

This clonotype was observed many times. The J gene is TRBJ1-1, the V gene TRBV15; no reliable D call. V dropped 0 bases and J dropped 1 base, with 9 bases sitting between them. The CDR3 is 15 amino acids. In germline, CDR1 is LNHNV, CDR2 YYDKDF (reference sequence). The CDR3, as DNA: TGTGCCACCAGCAGAGAGGGCAGGACGAACACTGAAGCTTTCTTT. Translated: CATSREGRTNTEAFF.

Many counts were recorded for this clonotype. The V gene is TRBV9, the J gene TRBJ2-1; 10 bases are shared with TRBD1. Germline CDR1 is SGDLS and CDR2 is YYNGEE. CDR3 size: 14 residues. V shed 3 bases and J 4 bases; nucleotides not matched to a gene: 1. CDR3 protein: CASSAGQGYNEQFF. The CDR3 coding sequence is TGTGCCAGCAGCGCGGGACAGGGGTACAATGAGCAGTTCTTC. The full variable domain, completed using reference TRBV9 and TRBJ2-1, is DSGVTQTPKHLITATGQRVTLRCSPRSGDLSVYWYQQSLDQGLQFLIQYYNGEERAKGNILERFSAQQFPDLHSELNLSSLELGDSALYFCASSAGQGYNEQFFGPGTRLTVL.

By share, this clonotype ranks as medium-sized. The rearrangement uses TRBV20-1 and TRBJ2-5, with no clear D. The germline V and J ends were trimmed by 7 bases and 2 bases, with 14 bases remaining between them. CDR1 and CDR2 (germline): DFQATT, SNEGSKA (reference sequence). CDR3 length equals 13 residues. The CDR3, as DNA: TGCAGTGGCAGGCGGAGCGTACAAGAGACCCAGTACTTC. Translated: CSGRRSVQETQYF.

This clonotype has a count of ten or more. The CDR3 sequence: CASRPGLLNTEAFF. The CDR3 bases are TGTGCCAGCAGGCCGGGACTCTTGAACACTGAAGCTTTCTTT. The chain has TRBV6-2 or TRBV6-3 and TRBJ1-1; tentatively, D is TRBD1 (5 bases). V was pared by 6 bases and J by 0 bases, with 11 bases between. The CDR3 extends over 14 amino acids. Germline V gives CDR1 MNHEY, CDR2 SVGEGT.

By proportion, this clonotype is medium-sized. V is TRBV28 and J is TRBJ1-5; 9 positions match TRBD1. The ends lost 6 bases at V and 7 bases at J; junction bases unmatched: 7. There are 14 residues in the CDR3. Germline V gene lookup returns CDR1 MDHEN and CDR2 SYDVKM. The CDR3 spells CASSPGQGQQPQHF. DNA of the CDR3: TGTGCCAGCAGCCCTGGACAGGGGCAACAGCCCCAGCATTTT.

This clonotype was found many times. The chain employs TRBV28 and TRBJ2-1; 13 bases line up with TRBD2. The CDR3 contains 16 residues. CDR1 is MDHEN and CDR2 is SYDVKM in the germline V gene. The trim removed 8 bases at V and 0 bases at J, leaving 4 bases unmatched. The CDR3 region is CASGLAGESSYNEQFF. Written as DNA, the CDR3 is TGTGCCAGCGGACTAGCGGGGGAAAGCTCCTACAATGAGCAGTTCTTC.

This clonotype was seen only a few times. J is TRBJ2-5 and V is TRBV20-1; possible D gene TRBD1, 5 bases. V gave up 5 bases and J gave up 2 bases, with 15 bases separating them. The CDR3 sequence is 14 residues long. The germline V gene encodes CDR1 DFQATT and CDR2 SNEGSKA (reference sequence). The CDR3 sequence is CSAPTTGDQETQYF. The CDR3 DNA follows: TGCAGTGCTCCAACAACAGGAGATCAAGAGACCCAGTACTTC.

This clonotype came up many times. V usage is TRBV5-1 and J usage is TRBJ2-5; weak D call: TRBD1 (6 bases). Deletions cut 3 bases from V and 1 base from J, with 13 bases between. Germline CDR1 reads SGHRS; CDR2 reads YFSETQ. This CDR3 comprises 15 residues. The chain's CDR3 is CASSYRTATQETQYF. CDR3 DNA: TGCGCCAGCAGCTACCGGACAGCAACCCAAGAGACCCAGTACTTC.

This clonotype has ten or more counts. V and J are TRBV7-8 and TRBJ1-1; D unresolved. The CDR3 is 14 amino acids. The V gene's germline CDR1 is SGHVS and CDR2 FQNEAQ. V lost 1 base and J 2 bases, leaving 8 bases between the germline ends. The CDR3 DNA follows: TGTGCCAGCAGCTTAGGGACGGATAACACTGAAGCTTTCTTT. The encoded protein is CASSLGTDNTEAFF.

This clonotype was counted between two and nine times. The chain joins TRBV2 to TRBJ2-7; D is undetermined. Trimming left V 1 base short and J 2 bases short, with 6 bases between. From germline, CDR1 is SNHLY and CDR2 FYNNEI. This CDR3 spans 13 amino acids. The CDR3 DNA sequence: TGTGCCAGCAGTGAAGGTACAGCCTACGAGCAGTACTTC. Translated, it gives CASSEGTAYEQYF.

This clonotype was seen a handful of times. The chain couples TRBV4-1 to TRBJ2-7, with TRBD1 matching 9 bases. In germline, CDR1 is MGHRA, CDR2 YSYEKL. Trimming took 6 bases from V and 6 from J; bases not matched to a gene: 9. This CDR3 has 14 amino acids. Here the CDR3 reads CASSPGTGFTEQYF. The CDR3 coding sequence is TGCGCCAGCAGTCCCGGGACAGGGTTTACCGAGCAGTACTTC.

This clonotype was counted at least ten times. The chain is built from TRBV21-1 and TRBJ2-7; the table calls TRBD1, which could not be checked here. TRBV21-1 is deemed a pseudogene. This CDR3 comprises 15 residues. The CDR3 loop is CASSKGSGQGYEQYF. In DNA, the CDR3 is TGTGCCAGCAGCAAAGGTTCGGGACAGGGCTACGAGCAGTACTTC.

This rearrangement joins TRBV11-2 to TRBJ2-1; 11 bases fit TRBD2. The CDR3 covers 15 residues. Per germline, CDR1 SGHAT and CDR2 FQNNGV. V shed 5 bases, J shed 10 bases, and the junction held 10 bases outside the gene matches. The CDR3 sequence is CASSPQLAGALEQFF. In DNA form, the CDR3 reads TGTGCCAGCAGCCCCCAACTAGCGGGAGCTTTAGAGCAGTTCTTC.

Only a few counts were recorded for this clonotype. CDR3 loop: CASSLTYEQYF. CDR3 coding DNA: TGTGCCAGCAGCCTGACCTACGAGCAGTACTTC. The V gene is TRBV7-9, the J gene TRBJ2-7; D unclear. Germline CDR1 reads SEHNR; CDR2 reads FQNEAQ (reference sequence). V dropped 5 bases and J dropped 2 bases, with 4 bases sitting between them. The CDR3 has 11 residues.

This clonotype was seen at least ten times. CDR3 nucleotides: TGCAGTGCTAGACCCGGGACTAGCACCTACGAGCAGTACTTC. It translates to CSARPGTSTYEQYF. J is TRBJ2-7 and V is TRBV20-1; 9 bases are a match to TRBD2. The V gene end was trimmed by 2 bases and the J gene end by 2 bases; junction bases not matched to a gene: 4. CDR3 length: 14 residues. Germline V CDR1 and CDR2: DFQATT, SNEGSKA (reference sequence).

The chain is built from TRBV4-3 and TRBJ2-7; TRBD2 aligns across 11 bases. Germline-derived CDR1 and CDR2 are LGHNA and YSLEER. The CDR3 sequence is 16 residues long. V lost 0 bases, J lost 3 bases, and 4 bases stayed unmatched. In DNA, the CDR3 is TGCGCCAGCAGCCAAGATATAGCGGGGGGGCGCTACGAGCAGTACTTC. Its protein product is CASSQDIAGGRYEQYF.

The chain couples TRBV20-1 to TRBJ2-7, with TRBD1 as a possible D gene (6 bases). The CDR3 covers 14 residues. Germline V gene sequence: CDR1 DFQATT, CDR2 SNEGSKA (reference sequence). V lost 7 bases and J 4 bases, leaving 20 bases between the germline ends. The CDR3 bases are TGCAGTGTGGAAAGAGGGGGAACCCGTTACGAGCAGTACTTC. It yields the protein CSVERGGTRYEQYF.

For this clonotype: A much larger clone differs from this one at a single base, so this may be a read error. The rearrangement uses TRBV9 and TRBJ1-5, with D unclear. This CDR3 is 15 amino acids long. Per germline, CDR1 SGDLS and CDR2 YYNGEE. The CDR3 is CASSVVSLSDQPQHF. CDR3 DNA sequence: TGTGCCAGCAGCGTAGTATCCCTTAGCGATCAGCCCCAGCATTTT.

As to this clonotype: This may stem from a read error, because a much larger clone lies one nucleotide away. The chain carries TRBV28 and TRBJ2-3; 10 positions agree with TRBD2. CDR1 MDHEN and CDR2 SYDVKM come from the germline V gene. This CDR3 region has 15 residues. CDR3 nucleotides: TGTGCCGGCAGTTCTAGCGGGAGAAGGCCAGATACGCAGTATTTT. Amino acids: CAGSSSGRRPDTQYF. The variable domain in full, with the rest retrieved from reference TRBV28 and TRBJ2-3, is DVKVTQSSRYLVKRTGEKVFLECVQDMDHENMFWYRQDPGLGLRLIYFSYDVKMKEKGDIPEGYSVSREKKERFSLILESASTNQTSMYLCAGSSSGRRPDTQYFGPGTRLTVL.

The chain joins TRBV20-1 to TRBJ2-7; 10 bases agree with TRBD2. J gave up 3 bases and V 5 bases, and 7 bases lay outside the gene matches. This CDR3 is built from 14 residues. Looked up from germline, CDR1 is DFQATT and CDR2 is SNEGSKA (reference sequence). The DNA for the CDR3 is TGCAGTGCTCCTACTAGCGGGATGGACTACGAGCAGTACTTC. Translated, it gives CSAPTSGMDYEQYF.

This clonotype was recorded many times. CDR3 sequence: CSARDPQAGNTIYF. CDR3 DNA: TGCAGTGCTAGAGACCCCCAAGCAGGAAACACCATATATTTT. The chain carries TRBV20-1 and TRBJ1-3; no clear D gene. Trimming took off 0 bases at V and 4 bases at J, with 10 bases between the two ends. The CDR3 runs to 14 residues. Germline CDR1 is DFQATT and CDR2 is SNEGSKA (reference sequence).

This clonotype was observed at least ten times. V usage is TRBV10-3 and J usage is TRBJ1-3; weak D call: TRBD1 (5 bases). V dropped 4 bases and J dropped 2 bases, with 6 bases sitting between them. The CDR3 extends over 13 amino acids. CDR1 ENHRY and CDR2 SYGVKD come from the germline V gene. Written as DNA, the CDR3 is TGTGCCATCAGTGTGGGACCTGGAAACACCATATATTTT. Translated: CAISVGPGNTIYF.

There are many counts of this clonotype. V and J are TRBV29-1 and TRBJ2-1; D gene unclear. The germline V gene has CDR1 SQVTM and CDR2 ANQGSEA. The CDR3 has 16 amino acids. V shed 3 bases and J shed 3 bases, with 18 bases lying between them. CDR3 DNA: TGCAGCGTTGAGGGCCTCCCCCGAGCGTTCTACAATGAGCAGTTCTTC. It specifies CSVEGLPRAFYNEQFF.

This clonotype qualifies as medium-sized (0.01 to 0.1%). V is TRBV19 and J is TRBJ2-3, with 8 bases that match TRBD1. V trimming: 6 bases; J trimming: 2 bases; junction bases outside the gene matches: 10. This CDR3 has 16 residues. From germline, CDR1 is LNHDA and CDR2 SQIVND (reference sequence). CDR3 protein: CASRQVAGQDTDTQYF. In nucleotides, the CDR3 is TGTGCCAGTAGGCAAGTGGCGGGACAGGACACAGATACGCAGTATTTT.